The 21 T cell receptor beta chains reported below all come from one sample, sequenced in a study of shared clonotypes between healthy human individuals. Profiled with immunoSEQ multiplex PCR; TCRdb holds only in-frame clones, not every one. In the table there are a few million clones, approximately 92% of which are singletons. Material: naive CD4+ T cells sorted from blood. Stated subset: CD45RA+ positively selected. These TCRs come from a man in his late teens or twenties in good health.

J is TRBJ1-1 and V is TRBV6-5, with D perhaps matching TRBD1 (5 bases). The CDR3 is 14 residues long. Germline loops: CDR1 MNHEY, CDR2 SVGAGI. The germline V and J ends were trimmed by 5 bases and 4 bases, with 14 bases remaining between them. This chain's CDR3 is CASSRGQGSTEAFF. The CDR3 DNA sequence: TGTGCCAGCAGTCGGGGTCAGGGTTCCACTGAAGCTTTCTTT.

The chain uses TRBV5-6 and TRBJ2-5, with TRBD1 as a possible D gene (6 bases). In germline, CDR1 is SGHDT, CDR2 YYEEEE. This CDR3 has 18 residues. The germline V and J ends were trimmed by 1 base and 3 bases, with 22 bases remaining between them. This CDR3 reads CASSLFIDRDKQKETQYF. CDR3 in DNA: TGTGCCAGCAGCTTGTTTATCGATCGGGACAAGCAAAAAGAGACCCAGTACTTC.

The chain has TRBV1 and TRBJ2-5; the table gives TRBD2 as D, unverified against the DNA. TRBV1 corresponds to a pseudogene. The CDR3 loop spans 13 amino acids. The DNA of the CDR3 is TGCACCAGCAGCCAACACGGACTGCGTCTCCAGTACTTC. This gives the protein CTSSQHGLRLQYF.

This rearrangement joins TRBV15 to TRBJ2-7; 9 bases align to TRBD1. The CDR3 covers 15 residues. Germline V lookup: CDR1 LNHNV, CDR2 YYDKDF (reference sequence). V shed 0 bases and J 4 bases; nucleotides not matched to a gene: 4. The CDR3 loop is CATSRDLGQGYEQYF. The CDR3 DNA is TGTGCCACCAGCAGAGATTTAGGACAGGGGTACGAGCAGTACTTC.

This clone appeared once. The chain combines TRBV6-5 with TRBJ2-3; TRBD1 matches 7 bases. The CDR3 consists of 13 residues. From germline, CDR1 is MNHEY and CDR2 SVGAGI. J gave up 10 bases and V 5 bases, and 9 bases lay outside the gene matches. CDR3 residues: CASSGRTGVSQYF. The CDR3 DNA is TGTGCCAGCAGTGGCCGGACAGGAGTTTCGCAGTATTTT.

This chain joins TRBV5-1 and TRBJ1-2, with 11 bases fitting TRBD1. CDR1 and CDR2 from the germline V gene are SGHRS and YFSETQ. This CDR3 spans 14 amino acids. The V gene end was trimmed by 4 bases and the J gene end by 6 bases; junction bases not matched to a gene: 5. The CDR3 bases are TGCGCCAGCAGCCCGGGACAGGGGGGAGATGGCTACACCTTC. This translates into CASSPGQGGDGYTF.

The V call is TRBV6-5, the J call TRBJ2-1; 12 nucleotides match TRBD2. Per germline, CDR1 MNHEY and CDR2 SVGAGI. CDR3 length: 16 amino acids. V shed 2 bases, J shed 9 bases, and the junction held 8 bases outside the gene matches. This CDR3 reads CASSYRLAGDPPEQFF. CDR3 bases: TGTGCCAGCAGTTACCGACTAGCGGGGGACCCCCCTGAGCAGTTCTTC.

The gene calls are TRBV9 and TRBJ2-1; weak D call: TRBD2 (5 bases). Germline assignment: CDR1 SGDLS and CDR2 YYNGEE. CDR3 length: 15 amino acids. Trimming took 0 bases from V and 6 from J, leaving 13 bases between them. CDR3 nucleotide sequence: TGTGCCAGCAGCGTAGGTGGCATGGCGGGCAATGAGCAGTTCTTC. Protein product: CASSVGGMAGNEQFF.

This clone was found once. CDR3 residues: CASSIRGVTYEQYF. CDR3 DNA: TGTGCCAGTAGTATACGAGGGGTTACCTACGAGCAGTACTTC. The chain recombines TRBV19 with TRBJ2-7; tentatively, D is TRBD1 or TRBD2 (5 bases each). Trimming took off 2 bases at V and 2 bases at J, with 10 bases between the two ends. Per germline, CDR1 LNHDA and CDR2 SQIVND (reference sequence). The CDR3 runs to 14 residues.

DNA of the CDR3: TGTGCCAGCAGTCCTGGGACAACCGGCTACACCTTC. Translation gives CASSPGTTGYTF. The chain recombines TRBV21-1 with TRBJ1-2; TRBD1, the table's D call, was not compared with the DNA. TRBV21-1 represents a pseudogene. The CDR3 contains 12 residues.

The chain couples TRBV9 to TRBJ1-1, with a weak D call TRBD1 (6 bases). The CDR3 runs to 17 residues. The germline gives CDR1 SGDLS, CDR2 YYNGEE. Trimming took off 0 bases at V and 0 bases at J, with 15 bases between the two ends. CDR3 sequence: CASSVGAGVNVNTEAFF. DNA of the CDR3: TGTGCCAGCAGCGTAGGGGCAGGGGTGAACGTGAACACTGAAGCTTTCTTT.

Only one count was recorded for this clone. This sequence joins TRBV1 and TRBJ1-4. TRBV1 is flagged as a pseudogene. The CDR3 sequence is 16 residues long. The CDR3 bases are TGCACCAGCAGCCAAGATAAGGGAGCCCGGCGTGAAAAACTGTTTTTT. The encoded protein is CTSSQDKGARREKLFF.

J is TRBJ2-7 and V is TRBV7-2, with 7 bases that match TRBD1. The CDR3 is 15 residues long. The germline CDR1 and CDR2 sequences are SGHTA and FQGNSA. The V and J ends lost 5 bases and 4 bases, in that order; junction bases with no gene match: 11. Here the CDR3 reads CASSPPDRRGYEQYF. The DNA of the CDR3 is TGTGCCAGCAGCCCCCCGGACAGGCGCGGTTACGAGCAGTACTTC.

This rearrangement joins TRBV5-5 to TRBJ1-2; D is undetermined. The CDR3 sequence is 12 residues long. CDR1 is SGHKS, CDR2 YYEKEE, per germline (reference sequence). V was pared by 4 bases and J by 5 bases, with 9 bases between. The CDR3 loop is CASSLDEYGYTF. The DNA of the CDR3 is TGTGCCAGCAGCCTGGACGAATATGGCTACACCTTC.

The chain is built from TRBV15 and TRBJ2-2; no clear D gene. The germline V gene has CDR1 LNHNV and CDR2 YYDKDF (reference sequence). With 0 bases removed from V and 3 bases from J, the gap between germline ends came to 8 bases. The CDR3 consists of 15 residues. The DNA for the CDR3 is TGTGCCACCAGCAGAGATGCGACCCACACCGGGGAGCTGTTTTTT. This encodes CATSRDATHTGELFF.

The chain uses TRBV15 and TRBJ1-4; tentatively, D is TRBD1 (6 bases). There are 15 residues in the CDR3. Deletions cut 6 bases from V and 7 bases from J, with 18 bases between. Germline V CDR1 and CDR2: LNHNV, YYDKDF (reference sequence). The CDR3 is CATSRQRLGGEKLFF. CDR3 coding DNA: TGTGCCACCAGTCGGCAGCGTCTAGGGGGTGAAAAACTGTTTTTT.

The V call is TRBV6-1, the J call TRBJ2-5, with D maybe TRBD1 (7 bases). The CDR3 is 16 residues long. Trimming removed 0 bases from V and 4 bases from J, with 15 bases in between. Germline CDR1 reads MNHNS; CDR2 reads SASEGT. The CDR3 DNA reads as TGTGCCAGCAGTGAAGCGGGCAGGGGGGAACGAGAGACCCAGTACTTC. This codes for CASSEAGRGERETQYF.

This clone showed up just a few times. Other DNA sequences within the sample encode an identical CDR3. This sequence joins TRBV5-1 and TRBJ1-5; D ambiguous. Germline CDR1 SGHRS, CDR2 YFSETQ. The ends were cut back, 3 bases at V and 1 base at J, with 11 bases in the middle. The CDR3 totals 15 residues. The CDR3 DNA is TGCGCCAGCAGCTCCGAGGGTACCAGCAATCAGCCCCAGCATTTT. Translated, it gives CASSSEGTSNQPQHF.

The CDR3 here is CASRIRNKIEQYF. CDR3 nucleotide sequence: TGTGCCAGCAGGATCAGAAATAAGATCGAGCAGTACTTC. The chain links TRBV6-7 to TRBJ2-7, with D hard to call. TRBV6-7 is given ORF status, its function remaining uncertain. Trimming took off 6 bases at V and 6 bases at J, with 15 bases between the two ends. The CDR3 is 13 amino acids.

The V and J genes are TRBV6-1 and TRBJ2-1; D could derive from TRBD1 or TRBD2 (6 bases each). V was pared by 2 bases and J by 4 bases, with 12 bases between. Germline V CDR1 and CDR2: MNHNS, SASEGT. The CDR3 totals 15 residues. The CDR3 loop reads CASSETWGAYNEQFF. CDR3 coding DNA: TGTGCCAGCAGTGAAACCTGGGGGGCTTACAATGAGCAGTTCTTC.

The chain recombines TRBV7-2 with TRBJ2-1; the match to TRBD2 covers 13 bases. V was pared by 3 bases and J by 6 bases, with 11 bases of the junction left unmatched. This CDR3 is built from 18 residues. Germline CDR1 is SGHTA and CDR2 is FQGNSA. The DNA for the CDR3 is TGTGCCAGCAGCTTTAGTGGGACTAGCGGGAAATTCAGCAATGAGCAGTTCTTC. It specifies CASSFSGTSGKFSNEQFF.